The clone carrying this TCR beta chain was seen at least ten times. What it recognizes is unknown. The data belong to a study of Graves' ophthalmopathy and Graves' hyperthyroidism. Overall study: Sampling took place at initial diagnosis, with peripheral blood obtained before any treatment. Findings and caveats of the study: Blood shared most expanded thyroid clonotypes above 0.001 frequency.

Having ophthalmopathy, the donors showed moderate-to-severe activity, CAS ≥3 and NOSPECS ≥4, with disease lasting under 3 months. Other autoimmune diseases, uncontrolled infections, pregnancy or lactation excluded patients from enrollment. CDR3 length: 14 amino acids. Germline CDR1 is SNHLY and CDR2 is FYNNEI. V dropped 6 bases and J dropped 5; count of bases not matched to a gene: 5. From RNA, the CDR3 regions of TCR beta chains were amplified and sequenced. Second-round multiplex PCR came after a first-round RT-PCR that employed HTBI primers. TCRdb re-called the multiplex PCR reads with MiXCR, one entry per CDR3 protein. This table holds about 210,000 distinct CDR3 sequences, about 32% found once.

The J gene is TRBJ2-7, the V gene TRBV2, with TRBD2 matching 12 bases. Material for sequencing was peripheral blood. This receptor was obtained from a man between 45 and 60 years old with Graves' ophthalmopathy. The DNA for the CDR3 is TGTGCCAGCAGGCCGACTAGCGGGAGAGACGAGCAGTACTTC. This encodes CASRPTSGRDEQYF. The complete variable domain, with remaining parts taken from reference TRBV2 and TRBJ2-7, reads EPEVTQTPSHQVTQMGQEVILRCVPISNHLYFYWYRQILGQKVEFLVSFYNNEISEKSEIFDDQFSVERPDGSNFTLKIRSTKLEDSAMYFCASRPTSGRDEQYFGPGTRLTVT.